The clone carrying this T cell receptor beta chain was recorded at least ten times. The CDR3 spans 12 residues. V was clipped by 8 bases and J by 3 bases, with 14 bases between them. Germline V CDR1 and CDR2: DFQATT, SNEGSKA (reference sequence). This record comes from a study of blood T cells in healthy people across ages. The authors ran a second PCR of 7 to 11 cycles using a sample-barcoded 5' primer and a J-beta primer mix. TCRdb used MiXCR to reprocess the 5' RACE reads, holding one entry per CDR3 protein. The sample consists of 850,000 to 950,000 distinct CDR3 sequences, 25% to 30% of them appearing once.

This clonotype was obtained from a woman of 80 years or more in good health. The sample was blood. The V gene is TRBV20-1, the J gene TRBJ2-7; D remains unclear. The CDR3 sequence is CSLRPGSYEQYF. DNA for the CDR3: TGCAGTCTTCGGCCGGGCAGCTACGAGCAGTACTTC.